A selection of T cell receptor beta chains follows, all from one sample in a study of shared clonotypes between healthy human individuals. Profiled with immunoSEQ multiplex PCR; TCRdb holds only in-frame clones, not every one. Among 640,000 or so clones, approximately 75% were seen once, and the ten largest hold 1.8%. The sample was memory CD4+ T cells sorted from blood. The receptors were sampled from a woman aged 30 to 39 in good health. Both conserved end residues are trimmed from each CDR3. A D gene is named only where the DNA matches it firmly. Size is omitted from some rows. Given values are once, few, many or a class for expanded clones.

cdr3_length d_call j_call clone_size v_call cdr3_aa
9 . TRBJ2-7 . TRBV20-1 SASAGREQY
11 . TRBJ2-5 . TRBV10-3 ASLGGNQETQY
11 . TRBJ1-2 . TRBV6-1 ASSEAAHRGYT
12 . TRBJ1-2 . TRBV6-5 ASSYSRDHYGYT
14 TRBD1 TRBJ1-4 . TRBV4-1 ASSQPRGGVEEKLF
13 . TRBJ2-7 . TRBV14 ASSQGIPIVYEQY
14 TRBD2 TRBJ2-3 . TRBV5-1 ASSLGSSGIADTQY
11 . TRBJ2-7 . TRBV10-2 ASSETRGGEQY
13 . TRBJ2-1 . TRBV5-6 ASSSPGQVYNEQF
10 . TRBJ2-5 few TRBV2 ASSWTERGQY
12 . TRBJ1-1 . TRBV1 TSSQRTIDTEAF
12 TRBD1 TRBJ2-3 few TRBV11-1 ASSGQGISDTQY
11 . TRBJ1-5 . TRBV28 ASSPSGVQPQH
12 TRBD2 TRBJ2-1 few TRBV29-1 SVGRTSGNHEQF
10 . TRBJ1-1 . TRBV18 ASSSGTPTAF
12 TRBD2 TRBJ2-7 . TRBV10-3 AISSGTSAYEQY
12 TRBD1 TRBJ2-5 . TRBV5-1 ASSLAGQGKTQY
12 TRBD1 TRBJ1-2 . TRBV14 ASSQSHRGGGYT
14 . TRBJ2-3 . TRBV9 ASSVGVSAPTDTQY
14 TRBD1 TRBJ1-4 . TRBV28 ASGPGTGTTNEKLF
11 . TRBJ1-1 . TRBV6-5 ASSYGGGTEAF
14 . TRBJ2-2 . TRBV5-1 ASSQSSLANTGELF
16 . TRBJ1-1 . TRBV27 ASHHLAPPHVENTEAF
13 TRBD2 TRBJ2-4 . TRBV7-9 ASSLQYTSGNIQY
10 . TRBJ2-7 . TRBV29-1 SVEDVKRGQY
8 TRBD1 TRBJ1-1 once TRBV19 ASEQGQAF
10 . TRBJ1-2 . TRBV29-1 SVKGFNYGYT
13 . TRBJ1-5 few TRBV23-1 ASSQNSYSNQPQH
14 . TRBJ2-1 . TRBV28 ASSLGVGKAFNEQF
14 TRBD2 TRBJ2-7 . TRBV28 ASSFGTSGNFHEQY
12 . TRBJ1-1 . TRBV25-1 ASSELVADTEAF
15 TRBD2 TRBJ2-3 . TRBV19 ASSMRRLAGWADTQY
14 . TRBJ2-3 . TRBV5-1 ASSFEANSGTDTQY
17 . TRBJ1-2 . TRBV5-4 ASSLSYILAGKTNYGYT
7 . TRBJ1-2 . TRBV28 ASGGGYT
12 . TRBJ1-3 few TRBV28 ASQIAFSGNTIY
14 . TRBJ2-5 . TRBV5-1 ASSQQGGGYQETQY
13 TRBD1 TRBJ2-7 . TRBV25-1 ASSGVRDSSYEQY
11 . TRBJ2-7 . TRBV18 ASSPPLSYEQY
12 TRBD2 TRBJ2-7 . TRBV28 ASSYGTSVHEQY
13 . TRBJ1-2 . TRBV28 ASSLSEVYVYGYT
12 TRBD2 TRBJ2-7 few TRBV2 ASSRLAGINEQY
13 . TRBJ2-1 . TRBV5-1 ASSFLTGENNEQF
12 . TRBJ2-7 . TRBV7-9 ASSFVTSPYEQY
14 TRBD1 TRBJ1-5 . TRBV28 ASSIHPGQGYQPQH
10 . TRBJ2-3 many TRBV7-2 ASSSYTDTQY
11 . TRBJ2-2 . TRBV7-9 ASSLEYTGELF
11 TRBD1 TRBJ2-7 once TRBV19 ASSEQGAYEQY
17 TRBD1 TRBJ1-2 . TRBV5-5 ASSLGVIGTVSSGPGYT
13 TRBD1 TRBJ2-7 few TRBV2 ASSAVRTGGYEQY